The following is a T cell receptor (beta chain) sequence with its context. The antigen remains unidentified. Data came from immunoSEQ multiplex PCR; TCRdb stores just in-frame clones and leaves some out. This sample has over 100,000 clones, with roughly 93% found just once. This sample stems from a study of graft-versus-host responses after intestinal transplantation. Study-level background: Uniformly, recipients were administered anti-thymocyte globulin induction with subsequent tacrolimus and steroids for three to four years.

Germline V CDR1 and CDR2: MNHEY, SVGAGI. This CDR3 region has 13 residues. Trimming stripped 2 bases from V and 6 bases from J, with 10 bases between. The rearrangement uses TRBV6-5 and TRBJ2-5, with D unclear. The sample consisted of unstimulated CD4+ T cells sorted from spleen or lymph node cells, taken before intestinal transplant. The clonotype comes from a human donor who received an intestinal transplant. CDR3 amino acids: CASSYEMGKTQYF. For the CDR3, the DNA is TGTGCCAGCAGTTACGAGATGGGGAAGACCCAGTACTTC.